The rows below give T cell receptor beta chains drawn from one sample of a study of blood T cell repertoires in COVID-19. This table comes from immunoSEQ multiplex PCR, and its TCRdb copy is limited to in-frame clones, with some not included. The sample consists of some 260,000 clones, 70% to 90% of them appearing once. Sequences were obtained from peripheral blood. Source of these receptors: a human donor in a cohort sampled during active COVID-19. Each CDR3 is given with its conserved first and last residue. The order of the fields is J gene, D gene, V gene, clone size, CDR3 protein, CDR3 DNA. The D gene is left open where the match is weak. Size is omitted from some rows. Given values are once, few, many or a class for expanded clones.

>TRBJ2-7|TRBD2|TRBV5-6|once
CASSSTGGGPHYEQYF
TGTGCCAGCAGTTCCACCGGGGGGGGCCCCCACTACGAGCAGTACTTC
>TRBJ1-1|-|TRBV27|-
CASSFSVNTEAFF
TGTGCCAGCAGTTTTTCTGTGAACACTGAAGCTTTCTTT
>TRBJ2-7|-|TRBV19|-
CASSNFPYEQYF
TGTGCCAGTAGTAACTTCCCCTACGAGCAGTACTTC
>TRBJ2-7|TRBD2|TRBV28|-
CATFPAGGAYEQYF
TGTGCCACATTCCCTGCGGGGGGGGCCTACGAGCAGTACTTC
>TRBJ2-1|TRBD2|TRBV28|-
CASSRRLAGTGEQFF
TGTGCCAGCAGTCGCCGACTAGCGGGAACGGGAGAGCAGTTCTTC
>TRBJ2-7|TRBD2|TRBV7-2|-
CASSSTLAGALREQYF
TGTGCCAGCAGCTCAACACTAGCGGGGGCCCTACGAGAGCAGTACTTC
>TRBJ2-7|TRBD1|TRBV5-1|-
CASSSDRVLWEQYF
TGCGCCAGCAGCTCCGACAGGGTTTTGTGGGAGCAGTACTTC
>TRBJ1-3|-|TRBV6-1|-
CASSEATTASSGNTIYF
TGTGCCAGCAGTGAAGCGACGACAGCTAGCTCTGGAAACACCATATATTTT
>TRBJ2-7|-|TRBV19|-
CASSGTRGGYEQYF
TGTGCCAGTAGTGGAACGCGGGGAGGCTACGAGCAGTACTTC
>TRBJ2-1|TRBD1|TRBV28|-
CASSLPHRGSYNEQFF
TGTGCCAGCAGTTTACCCCACAGGGGATCCTACAATGAGCAGTTCTTC
>TRBJ1-1|-|TRBV2|-
CASSAPGPGGTEAFF
TGTGCCAGCAGCGCTCCGGGGCCGGGGGGGACTGAAGCTTTCTTT
>TRBJ2-7|TRBD2|TRBV30|-
CAWGNGGSWYEQYF
TGTGCCTGGGGAAACGGCGGGAGTTGGTACGAGCAGTACTTC
>TRBJ2-5|TRBD2|TRBV25-1|-
CASSEERGGRGETQYF
TGTGCCAGCAGTGAAGAGCGGGGGGGCCGTGGAGAGACCCAGTACTTC
>TRBJ2-1|TRBD2|TRBV7-2|-
CASSLEGLAGTYNEQFF
TGTGCCAGCAGCTTAGAGGGACTAGCGGGGACCTACAATGAGCAGTTCTTC
>TRBJ1-2|-|TRBV4-1|-
CASSPGQPANYGYTF
TGCGCCAGCAGCCCCGGACAGCCAGCTAACTATGGCTACACCTTC
>TRBJ2-7|TRBD2|TRBV10-3|once
CAISVLAGSSYEQYF
TGTGCCATCAGTGTTTTAGCGGGGAGCTCCTACGAGCAGTACTTC
>TRBJ1-1|-|TRBV12-5|-
CASGLVLGGEDTEAFF
TGTGCTAGTGGTTTGGTACTGGGGGGAGAGGACACTGAAGCTTTCTTT
>TRBJ2-3|-|TRBV5-1|-
CASSPRPTRGSDTQYF
TGCGCCAGCAGCCCCCGACCGACCCGGGGGTCAGATACGCAGTATTTT
>TRBJ1-1|TRBD1|TRBV3-1/TRBV3-2|-
CASSHPDRGGEEFF
TGTGCCAGCAGCCACCCCGATCGAGGGGGCGAGGAATTCTTT
>TRBJ2-1|TRBD2|TRBV10-3|-
CAISEPLLAGGPNNEQFF
TGTGCCATCAGTGAGCCCTTACTAGCGGGGGGGCCAAACAATGAGCAGTTCTTC